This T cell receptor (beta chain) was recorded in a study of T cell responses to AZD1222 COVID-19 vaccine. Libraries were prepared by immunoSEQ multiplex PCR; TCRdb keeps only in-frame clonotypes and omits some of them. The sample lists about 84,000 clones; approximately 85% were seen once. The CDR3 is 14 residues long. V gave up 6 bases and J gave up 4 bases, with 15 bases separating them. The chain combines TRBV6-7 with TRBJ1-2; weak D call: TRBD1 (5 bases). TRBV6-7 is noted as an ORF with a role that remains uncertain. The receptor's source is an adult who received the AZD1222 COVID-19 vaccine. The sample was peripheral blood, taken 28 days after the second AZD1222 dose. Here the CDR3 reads CASRAGTRGYGYTF. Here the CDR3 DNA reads TGTGCCAGCAGGGCCGGGACGAGGGGCTATGGCTACACCTTC.